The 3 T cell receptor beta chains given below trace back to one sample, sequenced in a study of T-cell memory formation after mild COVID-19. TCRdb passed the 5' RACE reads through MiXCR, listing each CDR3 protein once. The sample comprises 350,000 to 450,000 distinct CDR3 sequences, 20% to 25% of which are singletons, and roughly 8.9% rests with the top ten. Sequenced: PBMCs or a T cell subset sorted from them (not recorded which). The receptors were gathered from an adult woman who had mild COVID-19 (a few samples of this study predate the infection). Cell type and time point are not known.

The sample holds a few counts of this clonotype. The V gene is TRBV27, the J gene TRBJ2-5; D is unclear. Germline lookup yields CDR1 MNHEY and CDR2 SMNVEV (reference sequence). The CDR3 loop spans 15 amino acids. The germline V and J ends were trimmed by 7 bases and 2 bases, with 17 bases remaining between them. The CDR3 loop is CASKSLLKIQETQYF. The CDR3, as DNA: TGTGCCAGCAAGTCGTTGTTGAAGATTCAAGAGACCCAGTACTTC.

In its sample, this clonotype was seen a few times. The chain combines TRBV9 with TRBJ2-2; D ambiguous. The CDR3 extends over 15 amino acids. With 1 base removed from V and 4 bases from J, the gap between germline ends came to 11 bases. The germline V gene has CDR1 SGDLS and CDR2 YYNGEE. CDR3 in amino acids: CASSVKTDGTGELFF. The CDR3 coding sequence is TGTGCCAGCAGCGTAAAAACAGATGGCACCGGGGAGCTGTTTTTT.

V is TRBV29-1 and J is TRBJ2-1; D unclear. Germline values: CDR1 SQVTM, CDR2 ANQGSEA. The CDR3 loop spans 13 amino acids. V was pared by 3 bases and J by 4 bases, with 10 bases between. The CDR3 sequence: CSVEGSVYNEQFF. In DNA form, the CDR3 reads TGCAGCGTTGAGGGTTCCGTTTACAATGAGCAGTTCTTC.